The 4 T cell receptor beta chains listed next were all sequenced from one sample in a study of blood T cells in healthy people across ages. Together with a sample-barcoded 5' primer, a J-beta primer mix was included in a second PCR lasting about 6 to 11 cycles. TCRdb re-called the 5' RACE reads with MiXCR, one entry per CDR3 protein. The table records hundreds of thousands of distinct CDR3 sequences, 25% of them present only once. These data are also associated with another study on T cells of mothers and their children.

Source material: blood. These receptors were collected from a boy aged 5-17 years in good health.

The chain carries TRBV3-1 and TRBJ2-6; the D is unclear. Germline CDR1 and CDR2: LGHDT and YNNKEL (reference sequence). V was cut by 4 bases and J by 3 bases, with 13 bases left in between. CDR3 size: 16 residues. CDR3 sequence: CASSPGGVFGANVLTF. CDR3 sequence (DNA): TGTGCCAGCAGCCCGGGTGGAGTTTTTGGGGCCAACGTCCTGACTTTC. Full variable domain (remainder filled in from reference TRBV3-1 and TRBJ2-6): DTAVSQTPKYLVTQMGNDKSIKCEQNLGHDTMYWYKQDSKKFLKIMFSYNNKELIINETVPNRFSPKSPDKAHLNLHINSLELGDSAVYFCASSPGGVFGANVLTFGAGSRLTVL.

Only a few counts were recorded for this clonotype. The chain recombines TRBV29-1 with TRBJ2-2, with 7 bases that match TRBD1. Per germline, CDR1 SQVTM and CDR2 ANQGSEA. Trimming cost V 3 bases and J 8 bases; bases outside gene matches: 15. The CDR3 totals 16 residues. CDR3 loop: CSVDGPGQSLGGELFF. In nucleotides, the CDR3 is TGCAGCGTTGATGGTCCGGGACAGAGTTTAGGTGGGGAGCTGTTTTTT.

As regards this clonotype: Possible read error: a much larger clone is one base away. The V call is TRBV9, the J call TRBJ1-2, with 7 bases lining up with TRBD1. V lost 3 bases to trimming and J lost 5 bases; unmatched junction nucleotides: 13. CDR3 size: 16 residues. CDR1 is SGDLS, CDR2 YYNGEE, per germline. The CDR3, as DNA: TGTGCCAGCAGCGCCTCCCCTGGACAGGTCGTTTATGGCTACACCTTC. Amino acids: CASSASPGQVVYGYTF.

In regard to this clonotype: This may come from a read error, since a much larger clone is one base off. V and J are TRBV12-3 or TRBV12-4 and TRBJ2-3, with 13 bases aligning to TRBD2. With 5 bases clipped from V and 4 bases from J, the junction kept 3 bases outside the gene matches. CDR3 length: 15 residues. CDR3 residues: CASSKLAGGPDTQYF. The CDR3 coding sequence is TGTGCCAGCAGTAAACTAGCGGGGGGGCCAGATACGCAGTATTTT.